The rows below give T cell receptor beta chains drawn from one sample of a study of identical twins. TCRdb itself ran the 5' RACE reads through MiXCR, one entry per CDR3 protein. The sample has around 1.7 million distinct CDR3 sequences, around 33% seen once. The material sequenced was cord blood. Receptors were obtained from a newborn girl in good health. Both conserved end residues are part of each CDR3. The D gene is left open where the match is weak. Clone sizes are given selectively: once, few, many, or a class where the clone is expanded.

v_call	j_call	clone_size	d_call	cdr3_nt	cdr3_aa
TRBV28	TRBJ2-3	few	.	TGTGCCAGCAGTCTAAACCCTACAATACTCACAGATACGCAGTATTTT	CASSLNPTILTDTQYF
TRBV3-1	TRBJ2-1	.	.	TGTGCCAGCAGCTTTACTAGGGTTGAGACCCAGTTCTTC	CASSFTRVETQFF
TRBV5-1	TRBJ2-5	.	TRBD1	TGCGCCAGCAGCCGGGACAGTCCCCAAGAGACCCAGTACTTC	CASSRDSPQETQYF
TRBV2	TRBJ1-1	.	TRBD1	TGTGCCAGCAGCGCCGGGACAGGGGACACTGAAGCTTTCTTT	CASSAGTGDTEAFF
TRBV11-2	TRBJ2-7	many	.	TGTGCCAGCAACTCCCCAGGGGGGCTCACCTACGAGCAGTACTTC	CASNSPGGLTYEQYF
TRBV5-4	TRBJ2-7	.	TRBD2	TGTGCCAGCAGCTTGGTATTTAGCGGGAGTGAGAATGAGCAGTACTTC	CASSLVFSGSENEQYF
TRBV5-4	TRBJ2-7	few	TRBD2	TGTGCCAGCAGCTTGGAAGCGGGAGCTGGCTACGAGCAGTACTTC	CASSLEAGAGYEQYF
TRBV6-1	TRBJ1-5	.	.	TGTGCCAGCAGTGAGAGAGTGGGGGCAAATCAGCCCCAGCATTTT	CASSERVGANQPQHF
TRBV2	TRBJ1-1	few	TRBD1	TGTGCCAGCTGGGACAGGGGGCGCGGTGGGAACACTGAAGCTTTCTTT	CASWDRGRGGNTEAFF
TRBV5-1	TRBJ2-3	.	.	TGCGCCAGCAGCTTCTTCGGACGACCAGATACGCAGTATTTT	CASSFFGRPDTQYF
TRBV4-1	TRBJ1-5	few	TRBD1	TGCGCCAGCAGCCAAGATCAGCGGGTGGGACAGGGGGATCAGCCCCAGCATTTT	CASSQDQRVGQGDQPQHF
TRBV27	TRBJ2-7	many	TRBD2	TGTGCCAGCAGTTTCTTCGGGCCCGGGGGGATTCAACCCTACGAGCAGTACTTC	CASSFFGPGGIQPYEQYF
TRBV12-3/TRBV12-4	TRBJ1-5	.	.	TGTGCCAGCAGTTTAGGAGGCGGATTAGATCAGCCCCAGCATTTT	CASSLGGGLDQPQHF
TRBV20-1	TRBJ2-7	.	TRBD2	TGCAGTGCTAAAGAGACTAGCGGGAGCTCCTACAATGAGCAGTACTTC	CSAKETSGSSYNEQYF
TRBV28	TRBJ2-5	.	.	TGTGCCAGCATTTCCCCCAGCCAACCCCCGGAGTACTTC	CASISPSQPPEYF
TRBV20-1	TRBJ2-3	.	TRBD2	TGCAGTGCTTGGACTAGCGTACTAAGAGATACGCAGTATTTT	CSAWTSVLRDTQYF
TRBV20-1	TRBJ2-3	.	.	TGCAGTGCTAGAGATGACGACAGGGAGGTAACAGATACGCAGTATTTT	CSARDDDREVTDTQYF